The 25 T cell receptor delta chains presented below share a single source sample, sequenced in a study of Vδ1+ human thymocytes. Study-level points and caveats: In the thymus, TRG and TRD repertoires looked highly polyclonal with Gaussian CDR3 lengths.

Their target antigens are unknown. RNA was extracted from the cells and then reverse transcribed. Multiplex PCR used pooled V-gene forward primers and a constant-region reverse primer to amplify CDR3s. TCRdb applied CATT to the multiplex PCR reads for clone calling. The table includes more than 25,000 delta-chain clones, under 8.5% detected once. Sequencing was done on a sample of Vdelta1+ gamma-delta thymocytes from the thymus. Subset of the sample: FACS-sorted CD3+ TCRalphabeta- TCRVdelta1+ TCRVdelta2- thymocytes. These receptors came from a girl younger than two who had congenital heart surgery.

The chain recombines TRDV1 with TRDJ1; 9 nucleotides match TRDD3. The CDR3 runs 16 residues. The V segment lost 2 bases and the J segment 5 bases; nucleotides outside the gene matches: 9. Germline lookup yields CDR1 TSWWSYY and CDR2 QGS. DNA for the CDR3: TGTGCTCTTGGGGAAGCCATACTGGGGGAACGGGATAAACTCATCTTT. Translation gives CALGEAILGERDKLIF.

J is TRDJ1 and V is TRDV1; D not certain. The V gene lost 4 bases and the J gene lost 0 bases, with 18 bases spanning the gap. Germline lookup yields CDR1 TSWWSYY and CDR2 QGS. The length of the CDR3 is 17 residues. The DNA of the CDR3 is TGTGCTCTTGGGGGACTCCCGCGAACCCGGTACACCGATAAACTCATCTTT. It specifies CALGGLPRTRYTDKLIF.

No V gene call is available, although the J gene is TRDJ1; the D call of TRDD3 is as the table states it, not checked on the DNA. The CDR3 has 22 amino acids. The CDR3 reads CALGEFDTYVPGGLSYTDKLIF. As DNA, the CDR3 is TGTGCTCTTGGGGAATTTGATACCTACGTCCCTGGGGGCTTATCGTACACCGATAAACTCATCTTT.

This clone was seen more than once but under ten times. The J gene is TRDJ1, the V gene TRDV1, with 10 bases that match TRDD3. The J gene was missing in TCRdb and was found by matching the end of the DNA to germline. Per the germline V gene, CDR1 is TSWWSYY and CDR2 is QGS. V shed 4 bases and J 8 bases; nucleotides not matched to a gene: 19. This CDR3 is 18 amino acids long. As DNA, the CDR3 is TGTGCTCTTGGGGCCGAAGGCCGGGTGGGGGATACTGGCGGGAAACTCATCTTT. This encodes CALGAEGRVGDTGGKLIF.

The called J gene is TRDJ1, whereas the V gene has no call; the table calls TRDD3, which could not be checked here. This CDR3 spans 22 amino acids. CDR3 amino acids: CALGPRAFLSTGGYPYTDKLIF. The CDR3 DNA is TGTGCTCTTGGGCCCCGGGCCTTCCTGTCGACTGGGGGATACCCGTACACCGATAAACTCATCTTT.

This clone is deemed medium-sized. V and J are TRDV1 and TRDJ1; D is possibly TRDD2 (5 bases). The CDR3 is made up of 17 amino acids. Trimming cost V 4 bases and J 4 bases, with 22 bases left between them. Germline-derived CDR1 and CDR2 are TSWWSYY and QGS. CDR3 sequence reads: CALGAPYVQDRFDKLIF. The CDR3 coding sequence is TGTGCTCTTGGGGCCCCCTACGTTCAGGACCGCTTCGATAAACTCATCTTT.

This clone was picked up a small number of times. This sequence joins TRDV1 and TRDJ1; 11 bases align to TRDD3. V shed 4 bases and J 1 base; nucleotides not matched to a gene: 20. Germline CDR1 TSWWSYY, CDR2 QGS. The CDR3 length is 21 residues. The CDR3 spells CALGVLAVYPPWGIPTDKLIF. CDR3 DNA: TGTGCTCTTGGGGTCCTGGCGGTCTACCCCCCCTGGGGGATACCCACCGATAAACTCATCTTT.

No V segment was called; the J segment is TRDJ1; the table's D call, TRDD3, was not checked against the DNA. The CDR3 sequence is 21 residues long. The CDR3 loop reads CALGELDPPACTDQYTDKLIF. Written as DNA, the CDR3 is TGTGCTCTTGGGGAACTAGATCCCCCCGCCTGTACGGATCAGTACACCGATAAACTCATCTTT.

This clone came up a few times. The V gene is TRDV1, the J gene TRDJ1; D is perhaps TRDD3 (5 bases). V shed 5 bases and J shed 0 bases, with 34 bases lying between them. Germline CDR1 reads TSWWSYY; CDR2 reads QGS. This CDR3 comprises 22 residues. The CDR3, as DNA: TGTGCTCTTGGGAAAGGTGCCCCTCTGGCTAGGAGGGGGCCACCTTACACCGATAAACTCATCTTT. This translates into CALGKGAPLARRGPPYTDKLIF.

This clone turned up a few times. The V gene is TRDV1, the J gene TRDJ1, with 8 bases that match TRDD3. V shed 8 bases and J 2 bases; nucleotides not matched to a gene: 13. The CDR3 runs 16 residues. CDR1 TSWWSYY and CDR2 QGS come from the germline V gene. The CDR3 is CALSYGIREWTDKLIF. CDR3 sequence (DNA): TGTGCTCTTAGCTACGGGATACGCGAATGGACCGATAAACTCATCTTT.

This clone occurred a few times. This chain connects TRDV1 to TRDJ1, with TRDD3 matching 10 bases. The CDR3 has 16 amino acids. The germline CDR1 and CDR2 sequences are TSWWSYY and QGS. Losses at the gene ends were 1 base for V and 7 bases for J; bases not matched to a gene: 9. The CDR3 region has the DNA TGTGCTCTTGGGGAACCGCGCCCTGGGGGATATGGTAAACTCATCTTT. Encoded protein: CALGEPRPGGYGKLIF.

This clone occurred once. It may be a read error: a sequence one base away is much more abundant. The V gene is TRDV2, the J gene TRDJ1, with 8 bases fitting TRDD3. The J gene is not listed in TCRdb, so it was assigned here from a DNA match to germline. There are 17 residues in the CDR3. Trimming removed 3 bases from V and 2 bases from J; junction bases left unmatched: 13. Germline CDR1 and CDR2: GEAIGNYY and EKD. The CDR3 DNA is TGTGCCTGTGACCCTCTTAGCCTGGGGGAACGTACCGATAAACTCATCTTT. Amino acids: CACDPLSLGERTDKLIF.

This clone was recorded a few times. V usage is TRDV1 and J usage is TRDJ1; D unclear. The germline V gene has CDR1 TSWWSYY and CDR2 QGS. Trimming pared 5 bases from V and 2 bases from J, leaving 15 bases between. This CDR3 spans 15 amino acids. This chain's CDR3 is CALGLGPVQTDKLIF. The CDR3 region has the DNA TGTGCTCTTGGGCTCGGTCCGGTCCAAACCGATAAACTCATCTTT.

A J gene of TRDJ1 was called, though the V gene was not; the table assigns TRDD3, which was not confirmed against the DNA. This CDR3 has 16 residues. CDR3 amino acids: CAPDYRMEGPADKLIF. The DNA for the CDR3 is TGTGCTCCTGACTATAGAATGGAGGGACCTGCCGATAAACTCATCTTT.

Worth noting for this clone: The identical CDR3 is also encoded by other nucleotide sequences in the sample. The rearrangement uses TRDV1 and TRDJ1; D is perhaps TRDD3 (6 bases). The CDR3 spans 25 residues. Germline loops: CDR1 TSWWSYY, CDR2 QGS. V dropped 0 bases and J dropped 0 bases, with 38 bases sitting between them. The CDR3 is CALGELPFLDPGWGFPLPYTDKLIF. The CDR3 DNA is TGTGCTCTTGGGGAACTCCCATTCCTCGACCCGGGGTGGGGATTCCCTCTCCCGTACACCGATAAACTCATCTTT.

The chain recombines TRDV1 with TRDJ1; D gene uncertain. No J gene was available from TCRdb, and it was assigned here by a germline match of the DNA. V was pared by 2 bases and J by 0 bases, with 16 bases between. This CDR3 region has 17 residues. Germline lookup yields CDR1 TSWWSYY and CDR2 QGS. In DNA, the CDR3 is TGTGCTCTTGGGGAATACAACCGCAGAGCTTACACCGATAAACTCATCTTT. It yields the protein CALGEYNRRAYTDKLIF.

In this sample, this clone turned up a few times. The rearrangement uses TRDV1 and TRDJ1, with unresolved D. This CDR3 is built from 16 residues. Trimming removed 2 bases at V and 0 bases at J, with 13 bases between. Germline V CDR1 and CDR2: TSWWSYY, QGS. As DNA, the CDR3 is TGTGCTCTTGGGGAAGCTTTTTGTCCGTACACCGATAAACTCATCTTT. This sequence encodes CALGEAFCPYTDKLIF.

The rearrangement links TRDV1 to TRDJ1; perhaps D is TRDD2 or TRDD3 (9 bases each). Germline CDR1 is TSWWSYY and CDR2 is QGS. V was shortened by 1 base and J by 4 bases, with 34 bases between the two germline ends. This CDR3 region has 22 residues. The CDR3 region has the DNA TGTGCTCTTGGGGAACACAGGCCTTCCTACGGACTGGGGGAACCCCCGTGCGATAAACTCATCTTT. Translated: CALGEHRPSYGLGEPPCDKLIF.

V gene TRDV1 combines with J gene TRDJ1, with a weak D call TRDD3 (8 bases). The CDR3 is made up of 20 amino acids. In germline, CDR1 is TSWWSYY, CDR2 QGS. Deletions cut 4 bases from V and 7 bases from J, with 34 bases between. The CDR3 DNA follows: TGTGCTCTTGGGGCCCCCCCTTGGTGCCTTCCTCTCGACTGGGGGGGTAAACTCATCTTT. Its protein product is CALGAPPWCLPLDWGGKLIF.

Comment on this clone: A junction end diverges from the germline sequence, so it may reflect a read error. V usage is TRDV1 and J usage is TRDJ1; D call uncertain. The CDR3 loop spans 13 amino acids. Germline CDR1 and CDR2: TSWWSYY and QGS. The CDR3 DNA reads as TGTGCTCTTGGGGGCCGGAGCACCGATAAACTCATCTTC. This encodes CALGGRSTDKLIF.

The V gene is TRDV1, the J gene TRDJ1; 9 bases line up with TRDD2. The CDR3 totals 18 residues. Germline V CDR1 and CDR2: TSWWSYY, QGS. V lost 3 bases to trimming and J lost 3 bases; unmatched junction nucleotides: 14. The CDR3 protein is CALGEAFLRRGIPDKLIF. CDR3 coding DNA: TGTGCTCTTGGGGAGGCCTTCCTACGTCGGGGGATTCCCGATAAACTCATCTTT.

This chain joins TRDV1 and TRDJ1; 7 positions agree with TRDD3. The CDR3 covers 20 residues. Germline V gene sequence: CDR1 TSWWSYY, CDR2 QGS. Trimming took 2 bases from V and 4 from J; bases not matched to a gene: 22. The CDR3 bases are TGTGCTCTTGGGGAAGACATCCCCCGTGTTAGGGGGGGATTCGGCGATAAACTCATCTTT. Translation gives CALGEDIPRVRGGFGDKLIF.

The J gene was identified as TRDJ1, and no V gene was called; the DNA was not compared with TRDD3, the D call given in the table. The CDR3 has 20 residues. The CDR3 reads CALGELGLPQLGVPKDKLIF. In nucleotides, the CDR3 is TGTGCTCTTGGGGAACTCGGACTTCCCCAACTGGGGGTACCGAAGGATAAACTCATCTTT.

This sequence joins TRDV1 and TRDJ1; 10 bases are shared with TRDD3. TCRdb records no J gene; here it was assigned by comparing the DNA to germline. The V gene end was trimmed by 0 bases and the J gene end by 2 bases; junction bases not matched to a gene: 27. In germline, CDR1 is TSWWSYY, CDR2 QGS. The CDR3 consists of 24 residues. DNA of the CDR3: TGTGCTCTTGGGGAACTAACCCTAAGTGAACCGCGGCTGGGGGATATAACGGGGACCGATAAACTCATCTTT. Its translation is CALGELTLSEPRLGDITGTDKLIF.

This chain links TRDV1 with TRDJ1; no firm D call. Germline V gene data show CDR1 as TSWWSYY and CDR2 as QGS. Trimming stripped 3 bases from V and 2 bases from J, with 37 bases between. The CDR3 is made up of 23 amino acids. In nucleotides, the CDR3 is TGTGCTCTTGGGGAGGAACAACAGCCTCTAGACCTAATACAGCCTTTTTTGACCGATAAACTCATCTTT. As protein: CALGEEQQPLDLIQPFLTDKLIF.